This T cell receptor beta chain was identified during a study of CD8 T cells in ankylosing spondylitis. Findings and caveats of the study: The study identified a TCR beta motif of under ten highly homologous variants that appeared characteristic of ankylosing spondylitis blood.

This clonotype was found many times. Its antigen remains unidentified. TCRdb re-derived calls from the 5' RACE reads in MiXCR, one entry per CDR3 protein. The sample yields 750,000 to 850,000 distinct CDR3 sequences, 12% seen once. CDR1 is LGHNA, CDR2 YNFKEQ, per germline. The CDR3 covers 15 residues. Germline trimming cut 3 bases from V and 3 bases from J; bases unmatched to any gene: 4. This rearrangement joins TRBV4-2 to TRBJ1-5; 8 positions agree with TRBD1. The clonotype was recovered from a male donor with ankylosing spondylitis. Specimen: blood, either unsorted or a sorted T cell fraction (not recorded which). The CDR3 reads CASSQVTGVNQPQHF. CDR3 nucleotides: TGTGCCAGCAGCCAGGTGACAGGGGTCAATCAGCCCCAGCATTTT.